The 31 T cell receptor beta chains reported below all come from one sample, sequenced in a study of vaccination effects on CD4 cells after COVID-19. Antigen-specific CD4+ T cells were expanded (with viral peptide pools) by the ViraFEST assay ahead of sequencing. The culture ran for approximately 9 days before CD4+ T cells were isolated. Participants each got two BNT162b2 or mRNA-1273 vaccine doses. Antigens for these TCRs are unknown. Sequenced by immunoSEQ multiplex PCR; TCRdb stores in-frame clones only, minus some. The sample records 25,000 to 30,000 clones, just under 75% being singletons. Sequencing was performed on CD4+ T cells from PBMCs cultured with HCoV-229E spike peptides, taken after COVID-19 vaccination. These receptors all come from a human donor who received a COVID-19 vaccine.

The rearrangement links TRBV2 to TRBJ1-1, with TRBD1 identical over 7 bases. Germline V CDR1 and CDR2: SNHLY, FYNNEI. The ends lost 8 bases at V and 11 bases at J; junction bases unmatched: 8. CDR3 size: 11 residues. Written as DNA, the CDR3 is TGTGCCAGCGCGACAGGGTTCAGGGCTTTCTTT. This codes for CASATGFRAFF.

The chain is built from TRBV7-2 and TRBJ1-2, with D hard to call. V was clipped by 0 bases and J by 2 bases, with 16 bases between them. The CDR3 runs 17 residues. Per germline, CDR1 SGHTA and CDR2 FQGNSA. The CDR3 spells CASSLALGLAANYGYTF. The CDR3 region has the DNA TGTGCCAGCAGCTTAGCCCTGGGTCTGGCAGCCAACTATGGCTACACCTTC. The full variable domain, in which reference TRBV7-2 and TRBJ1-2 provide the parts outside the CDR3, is GAGVSQSPSNKVTEKGKDVELRCDPISGHTALYWYRQSLGQGLEFLIYFQGNSAPDKSGLPSDRFSAERTGGSVSTLTIQRTQQEDSAVYLCASSLALGLAANYGYTFGSGTRLTVV.

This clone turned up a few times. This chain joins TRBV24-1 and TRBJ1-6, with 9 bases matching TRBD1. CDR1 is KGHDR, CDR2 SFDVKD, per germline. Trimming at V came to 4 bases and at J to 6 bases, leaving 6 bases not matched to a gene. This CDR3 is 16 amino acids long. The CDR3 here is CATSEGTGTPNSPLHF. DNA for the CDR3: TGTGCCACCAGTGAGGGGACAGGGACTCCTAATTCACCCCTCCACTTT.

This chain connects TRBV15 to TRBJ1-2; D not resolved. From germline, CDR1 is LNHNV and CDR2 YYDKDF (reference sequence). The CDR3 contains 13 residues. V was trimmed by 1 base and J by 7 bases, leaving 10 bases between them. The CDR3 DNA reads TGTGCCACCAGCAGAGCGACTGACGGTGGCTACACCTTC. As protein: CATSRATDGGYTF.

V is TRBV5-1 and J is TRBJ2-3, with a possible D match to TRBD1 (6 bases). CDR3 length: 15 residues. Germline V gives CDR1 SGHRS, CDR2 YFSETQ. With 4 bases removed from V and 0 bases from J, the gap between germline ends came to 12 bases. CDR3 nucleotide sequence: TGCGCCAGCAGCCGTTACGGACAGAGCACAGATACGCAGTATTTT. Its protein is CASSRYGQSTDTQYF.

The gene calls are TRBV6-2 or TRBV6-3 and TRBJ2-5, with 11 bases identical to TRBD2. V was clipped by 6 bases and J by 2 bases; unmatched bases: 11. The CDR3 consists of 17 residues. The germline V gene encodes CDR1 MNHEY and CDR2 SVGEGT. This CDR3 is CASSRNLRTSGQETQYF. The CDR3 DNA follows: TGTGCCAGCAGCCGTAACCTACGGACTAGCGGGCAAGAGACCCAGTACTTC.

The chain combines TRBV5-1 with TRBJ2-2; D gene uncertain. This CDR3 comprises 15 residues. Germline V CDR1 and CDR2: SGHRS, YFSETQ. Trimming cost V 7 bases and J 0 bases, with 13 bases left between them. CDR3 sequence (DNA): TGCGCCAGCCTCAAAGACGGATCGAACACCGGGGAGCTGTTTTTT. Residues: CASLKDGSNTGELFF.

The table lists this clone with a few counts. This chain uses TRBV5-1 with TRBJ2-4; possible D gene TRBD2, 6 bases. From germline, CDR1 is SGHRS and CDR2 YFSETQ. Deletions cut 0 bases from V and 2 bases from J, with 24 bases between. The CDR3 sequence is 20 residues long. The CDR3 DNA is TGCGCCAGCAGCTTGGCCACTCTCGGCGGGGAACCTATTTCCAAAAACATTCAGTACTTC. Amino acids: CASSLATLGGEPISKNIQYF.

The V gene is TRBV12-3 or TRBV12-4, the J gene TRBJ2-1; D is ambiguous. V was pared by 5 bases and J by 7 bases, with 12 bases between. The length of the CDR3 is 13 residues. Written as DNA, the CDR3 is TGTGCCAGCAGTCCCCTACCCCTTAATGAGCAGTTCTTC. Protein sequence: CASSPLPLNEQFF.

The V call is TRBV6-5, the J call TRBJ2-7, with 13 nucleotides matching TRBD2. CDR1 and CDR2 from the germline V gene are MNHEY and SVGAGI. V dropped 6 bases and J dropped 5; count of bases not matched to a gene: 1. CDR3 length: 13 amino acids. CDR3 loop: CASRGLAGNEQYF. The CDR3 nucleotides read TGTGCCAGCAGGGGACTAGCGGGAAACGAGCAGTACTTC.

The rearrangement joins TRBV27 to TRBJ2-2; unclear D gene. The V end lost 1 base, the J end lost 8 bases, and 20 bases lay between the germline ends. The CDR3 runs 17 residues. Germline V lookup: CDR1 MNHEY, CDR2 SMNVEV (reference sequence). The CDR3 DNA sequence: TGTGCCAGCAGTTTATATTCTTGGACCCCAGGCCCGGGGGAGCTGTTTTTT. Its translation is CASSLYSWTPGPGELFF.

The CDR3: CASSYSRGNTEAFF. The CDR3 DNA reads as TGTGCCAGCAGTTACTCCAGGGGGAACACTGAAGCTTTCTTT. V usage is TRBV6-6 and J usage is TRBJ1-1, with a tentative D call TRBD1 (6 bases). Trimming removed 0 bases at V and 1 base at J, with 6 bases between. Germline V CDR1 and CDR2: MNHNY, SVGAGI (reference sequence). This CDR3 is 14 amino acids long.

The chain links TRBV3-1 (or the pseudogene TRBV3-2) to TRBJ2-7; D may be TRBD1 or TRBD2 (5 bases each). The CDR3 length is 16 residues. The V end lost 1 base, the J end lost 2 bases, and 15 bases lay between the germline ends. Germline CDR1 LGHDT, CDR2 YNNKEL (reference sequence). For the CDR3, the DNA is TGTGCCAGCAGCCAAGGGAAGGCAGGGAGAGCCTACGAGCAGTACTTC. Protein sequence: CASSQGKAGRAYEQYF.

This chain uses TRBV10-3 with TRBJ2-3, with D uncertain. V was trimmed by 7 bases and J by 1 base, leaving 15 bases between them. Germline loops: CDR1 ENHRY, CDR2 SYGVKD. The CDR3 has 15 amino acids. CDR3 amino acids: CAITLGPAGTDTQYF. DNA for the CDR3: TGTGCCATCACCCTCGGCCCAGCCGGCACAGATACGCAGTATTTT.

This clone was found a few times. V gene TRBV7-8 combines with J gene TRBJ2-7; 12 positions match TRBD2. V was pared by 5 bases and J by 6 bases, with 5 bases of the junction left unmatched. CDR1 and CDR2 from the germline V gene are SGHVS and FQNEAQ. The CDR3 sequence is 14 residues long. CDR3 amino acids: CASSRTSGIGEQYF. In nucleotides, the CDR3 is TGTGCCAGCAGCCGGACTAGCGGGATTGGCGAGCAGTACTTC.

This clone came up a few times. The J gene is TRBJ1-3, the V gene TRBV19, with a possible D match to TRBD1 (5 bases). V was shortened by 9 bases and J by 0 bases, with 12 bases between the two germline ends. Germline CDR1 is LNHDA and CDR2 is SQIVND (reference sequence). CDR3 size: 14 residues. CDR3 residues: CASGSGDSGNTIYF. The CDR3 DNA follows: TGTGCCAGCGGGTCGGGGGACTCTGGAAACACCATATATTTT.

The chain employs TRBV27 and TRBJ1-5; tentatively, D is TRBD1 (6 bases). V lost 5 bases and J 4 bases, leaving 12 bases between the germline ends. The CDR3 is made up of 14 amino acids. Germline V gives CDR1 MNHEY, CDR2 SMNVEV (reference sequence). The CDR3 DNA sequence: TGTGCCAGCAGTCCGCAGGGGTATAATCAGCCCCAGCATTTT. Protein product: CASSPQGYNQPQHF.

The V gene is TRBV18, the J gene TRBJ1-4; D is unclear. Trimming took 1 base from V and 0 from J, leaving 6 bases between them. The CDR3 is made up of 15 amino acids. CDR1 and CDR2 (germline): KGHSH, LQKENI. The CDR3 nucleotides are TGTGCCAGCTCACCACGGGGTGCAACTAATGAAAAACTGTTTTTT. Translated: CASSPRGATNEKLFF.

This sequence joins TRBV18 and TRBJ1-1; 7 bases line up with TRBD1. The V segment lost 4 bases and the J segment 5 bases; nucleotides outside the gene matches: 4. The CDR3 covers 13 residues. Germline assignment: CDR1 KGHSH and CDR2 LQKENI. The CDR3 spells CASSQGALTEAFF. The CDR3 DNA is TGTGCCAGCTCACAGGGGGCGCTTACTGAAGCTTTCTTT. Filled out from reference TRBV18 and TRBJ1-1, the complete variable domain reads NAGVMQNPRHLVRRRGQEARLRCSPMKGHSHVYWYRQLPEEGLKFMVYLQKENIIDESGMPKERFSAEFPKEGPSILRIQQVVRGDSAAYFCASSQGALTEAFFGQGTRLTVV.

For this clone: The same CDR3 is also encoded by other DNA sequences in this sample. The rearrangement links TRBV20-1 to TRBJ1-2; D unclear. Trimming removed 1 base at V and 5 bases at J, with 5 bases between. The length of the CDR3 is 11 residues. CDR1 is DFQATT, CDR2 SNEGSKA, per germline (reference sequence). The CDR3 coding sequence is TGCAGTGCTAGAGCCGGATATGGCTACACCTTC. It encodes CSARAGYGYTF.

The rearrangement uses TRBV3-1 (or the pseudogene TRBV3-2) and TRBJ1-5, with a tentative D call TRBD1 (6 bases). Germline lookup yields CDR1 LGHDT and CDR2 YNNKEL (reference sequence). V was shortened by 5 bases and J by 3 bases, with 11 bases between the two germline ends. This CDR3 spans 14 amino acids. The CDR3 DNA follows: TGTGCCAGCAGCGTACAGGGATCCAATCAGCCCCAGCATTTT. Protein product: CASSVQGSNQPQHF.

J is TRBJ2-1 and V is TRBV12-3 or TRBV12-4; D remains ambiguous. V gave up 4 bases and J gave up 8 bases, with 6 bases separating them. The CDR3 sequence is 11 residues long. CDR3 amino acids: CASSSQYEQFF. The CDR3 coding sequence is TGTGCCAGCAGTTCCCAATATGAGCAGTTCTTC.

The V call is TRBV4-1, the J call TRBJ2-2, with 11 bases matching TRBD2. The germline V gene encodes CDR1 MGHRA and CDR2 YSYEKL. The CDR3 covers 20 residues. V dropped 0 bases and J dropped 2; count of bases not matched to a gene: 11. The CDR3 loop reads CASSQEGGPGLAVNTGELFF. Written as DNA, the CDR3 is TGCGCCAGCAGCCAAGAAGGAGGCCCGGGACTAGCGGTTAACACCGGGGAGCTGTTTTTT.

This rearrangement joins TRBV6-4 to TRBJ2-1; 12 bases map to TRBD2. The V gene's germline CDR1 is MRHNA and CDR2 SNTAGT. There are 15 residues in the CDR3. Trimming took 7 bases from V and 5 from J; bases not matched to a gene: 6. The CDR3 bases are TGTGCCAGCACCCGACTAGCGGGGGACCACAATGAGCAGTTCTTC. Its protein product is CASTRLAGDHNEQFF.

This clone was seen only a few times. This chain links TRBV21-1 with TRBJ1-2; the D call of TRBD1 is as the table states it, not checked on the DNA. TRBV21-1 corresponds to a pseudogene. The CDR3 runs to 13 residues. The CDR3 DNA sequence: TGTGCCAGCAGCAAAAGGGACAGCTATGGCTACACCTTC. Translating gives CASSKRDSYGYTF.

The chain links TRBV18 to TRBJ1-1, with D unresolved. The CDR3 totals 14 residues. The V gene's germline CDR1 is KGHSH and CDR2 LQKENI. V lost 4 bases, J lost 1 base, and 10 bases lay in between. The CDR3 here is CASSQSTGNTEAFF. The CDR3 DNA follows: TGTGCCAGCTCACAGTCGACGGGGAACACTGAAGCTTTCTTT.

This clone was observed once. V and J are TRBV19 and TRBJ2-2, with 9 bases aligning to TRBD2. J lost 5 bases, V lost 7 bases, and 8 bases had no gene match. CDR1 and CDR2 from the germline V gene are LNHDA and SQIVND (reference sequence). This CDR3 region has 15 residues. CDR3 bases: TGTGCCAGTACTGAAGGACTAGCGCGGACCGGGGAGCTGTTTTTT. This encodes CASTEGLARTGELFF.

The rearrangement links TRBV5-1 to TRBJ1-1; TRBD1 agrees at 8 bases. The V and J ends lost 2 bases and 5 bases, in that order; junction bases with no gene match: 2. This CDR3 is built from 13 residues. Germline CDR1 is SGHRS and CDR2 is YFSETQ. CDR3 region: CASSFTGGTEAFF. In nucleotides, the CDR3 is TGCGCCAGCAGCTTCACAGGGGGGACTGAAGCTTTCTTT.

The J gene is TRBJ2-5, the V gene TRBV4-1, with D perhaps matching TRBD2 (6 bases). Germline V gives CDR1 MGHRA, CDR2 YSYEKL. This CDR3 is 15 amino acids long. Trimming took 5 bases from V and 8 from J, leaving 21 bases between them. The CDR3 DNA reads TGCGCCAGCAGCGAGGCCCAACTAGCAGCGATAACCCAGTACTTC. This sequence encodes CASSEAQLAAITQYF.

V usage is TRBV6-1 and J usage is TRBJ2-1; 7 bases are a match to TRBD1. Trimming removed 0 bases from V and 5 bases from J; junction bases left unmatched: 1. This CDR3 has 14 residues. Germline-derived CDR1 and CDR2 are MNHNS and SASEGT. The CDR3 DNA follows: TGTGCCAGCAGTGAAGCTGGGACAGACAATGAGCAGTTCTTC. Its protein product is CASSEAGTDNEQFF.

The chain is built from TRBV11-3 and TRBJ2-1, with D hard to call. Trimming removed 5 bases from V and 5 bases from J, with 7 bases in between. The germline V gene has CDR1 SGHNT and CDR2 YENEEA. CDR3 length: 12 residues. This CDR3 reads CASSRSNNEQFF. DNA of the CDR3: TGTGCCAGCAGCCGGTCGAACAATGAGCAGTTCTTC.